Below, one TCR beta chain is given with its context. Antigen: not known. The V segment lost 4 bases and the J segment 2 bases; nucleotides outside the gene matches: 2. The germline V gene encodes CDR1 LGHNA and CDR2 YNFKEQ. CDR3 length: 17 residues. Here immunoSEQ multiplex PCR was the method, and the copy in TCRdb shows in-frame clones only, minus some. The table has 110,000 or so clones, roughly 89% seen once. The sample belongs to a study of T cell responses to AZD1222 COVID-19 vaccine. Overall study results and limits: In a largely white British group with more females than males, clonal diversity was possibly underestimated.

The chain couples TRBV4-2 to TRBJ2-1; 16 nucleotides align to TRBD2. The specimen comprised peripheral blood, sampled on day 0 of MenACWY control vaccination. This clonotype originated in an adult in good health. In nucleotides, the CDR3 is TGTGCCAGCAGCCCGGGACTAGCGGGGGGGCCCTACAATGAGCAGTTCTTC. Its translation is CASSPGLAGGPYNEQFF.